This T cell receptor beta chain was sequenced in a study of T cells after yellow fever vaccination. Study at large: SMART-Seq v4 Ultra Low Input handled preparation of low-cell-number fractions. Study-wide results and caveats: Clonotype sharing between CD4 and CD8 compartments was small. Most primary-vaccination clones recurred post-booster (around 97% CD4, over 70% CD8).

In the case of this clonotype: Antigen specificity is unknown.

The ends were cut back, 10 bases at V and 6 bases at J, with 18 bases in the middle. Germline V CDR1 and CDR2: PRHDT, FYEKMQ (reference sequence). The CDR3 totals 13 residues. TCR cDNA was made by 5'RACE template switching, adding a universal primer site and UMIs. TCRdb processed the 5' RACE reads anew with MiXCR; each CDR3 protein has one entry. The table lists about 510,000 distinct CDR3 sequences, 21% of them singletons, with about 16% in the top ten. The clonotype comes from a man aged 18-30 years who received the YFV17D yellow fever vaccine. The sequencing here drew on PBMCs, taken 21 days after the first yellow fever vaccination. The V and J genes are TRBV13 and TRBJ1-1; D is uncertain. The CDR3 DNA follows: TGTGCCACCAAGTTAGGGAGTCTCGCTGAAGCTTTCTTT. This encodes CATKLGSLAEAFF.